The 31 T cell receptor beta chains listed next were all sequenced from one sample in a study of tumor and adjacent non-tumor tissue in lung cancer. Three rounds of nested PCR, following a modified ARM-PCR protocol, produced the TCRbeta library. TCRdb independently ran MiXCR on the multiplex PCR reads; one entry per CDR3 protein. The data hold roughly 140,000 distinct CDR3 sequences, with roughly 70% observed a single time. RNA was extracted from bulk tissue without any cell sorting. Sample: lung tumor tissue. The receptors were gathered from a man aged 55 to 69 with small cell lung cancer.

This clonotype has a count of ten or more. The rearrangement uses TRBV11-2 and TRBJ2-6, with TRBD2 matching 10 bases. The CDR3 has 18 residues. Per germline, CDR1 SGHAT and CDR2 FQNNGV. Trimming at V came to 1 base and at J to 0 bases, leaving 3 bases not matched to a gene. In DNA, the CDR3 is TGTGCCAGCAGCTTAGTCCTAGCGGGAGCCTCTGGGGCCAACGTCCTGACTTTC. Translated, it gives CASSLVLAGASGANVLTF.

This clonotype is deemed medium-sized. The CDR3 loop is CSVDKRGRQETQYF. In nucleotides, the CDR3 is TGCAGCGTTGATAAGAGGGGCCGCCAAGAGACCCAGTACTTC. The chain links TRBV29-1 to TRBJ2-5; the D gene could be TRBD1 or TRBD2 (5 bases each). This CDR3 region has 14 residues. Trimming took 3 bases from V and 1 from J, leaving 12 bases between them. Germline lookup yields CDR1 SQVTM and CDR2 ANQGSEA.

Written as DNA, the CDR3 is TGCAGTGCAATACAGGGGGGAGATACGCAGTATTTT. Its translation is CSAIQGGDTQYF. The V and J genes are TRBV20-1 and TRBJ2-3, with 8 bases matching TRBD1. The CDR3 extends over 12 amino acids. Germline-derived CDR1 and CDR2 are DFQATT and SNEGSKA (reference sequence). V dropped 6 bases and J dropped 5; count of bases not matched to a gene: 4.

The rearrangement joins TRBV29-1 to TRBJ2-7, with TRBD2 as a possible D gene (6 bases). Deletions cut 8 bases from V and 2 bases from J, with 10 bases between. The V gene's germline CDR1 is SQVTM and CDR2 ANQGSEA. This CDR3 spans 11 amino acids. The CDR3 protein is CSIGGAYEQYF. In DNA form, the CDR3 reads TGCAGCATTGGAGGGGCCTACGAGCAGTACTTC.

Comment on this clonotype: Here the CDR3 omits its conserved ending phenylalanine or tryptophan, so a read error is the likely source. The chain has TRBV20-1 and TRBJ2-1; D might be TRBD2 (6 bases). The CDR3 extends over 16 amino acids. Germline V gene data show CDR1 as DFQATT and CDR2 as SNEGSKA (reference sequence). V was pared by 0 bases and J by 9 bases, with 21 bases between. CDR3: CSARDRRRALDIEQFL. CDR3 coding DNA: TGCAGTGCTAGAGATAGACGGAGGGCTCTCGACATTGAGCAGTTCTTA.

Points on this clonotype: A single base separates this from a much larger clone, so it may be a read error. CDR3 amino acids: CASSEGALNEKLFF. In nucleotides, the CDR3 is TGTGCCAGTTCCGAAGGGGCCCTTAATGAAAAACTGTTTTTT. This chain uses TRBV12-3 or TRBV12-4 with TRBJ1-4, with D maybe TRBD1 (5 bases). This CDR3 comprises 14 residues. Trimming shortened V by 9 bases and J by 4 bases, and 15 bases separated the two germline ends.

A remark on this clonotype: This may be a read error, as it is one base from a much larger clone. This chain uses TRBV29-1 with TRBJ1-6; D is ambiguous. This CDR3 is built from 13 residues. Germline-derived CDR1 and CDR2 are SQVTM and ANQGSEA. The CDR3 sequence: CNVGVAENSPLHF. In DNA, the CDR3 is TGCAACGTTGGCGTGGCAGAGAATTCACCCCTCCACTTT.

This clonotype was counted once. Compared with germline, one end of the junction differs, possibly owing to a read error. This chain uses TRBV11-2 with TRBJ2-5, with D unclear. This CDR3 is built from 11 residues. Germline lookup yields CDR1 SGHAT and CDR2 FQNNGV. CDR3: CASSPLETHYF. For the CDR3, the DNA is TGTGCCAGCAGTCCCCTGGAGACCCATTACTTC. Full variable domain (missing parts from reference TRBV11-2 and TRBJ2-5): EAGVAQSPRYKIIEKRQSVAFWCNPISGHATLYWYQQILGQGPKLLIQFQNNGVVDDSQLPKDRFSAERLKGVDSTLKIQPAKLEDSAVYLCASSPLETHYFGPGTRLLVL.

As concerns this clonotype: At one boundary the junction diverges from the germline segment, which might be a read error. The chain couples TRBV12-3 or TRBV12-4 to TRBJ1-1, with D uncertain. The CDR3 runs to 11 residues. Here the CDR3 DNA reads TGTGCCAGGAGTTTATCAGCGGAAGCTTTCTTT. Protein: CARSLSAEAFF.

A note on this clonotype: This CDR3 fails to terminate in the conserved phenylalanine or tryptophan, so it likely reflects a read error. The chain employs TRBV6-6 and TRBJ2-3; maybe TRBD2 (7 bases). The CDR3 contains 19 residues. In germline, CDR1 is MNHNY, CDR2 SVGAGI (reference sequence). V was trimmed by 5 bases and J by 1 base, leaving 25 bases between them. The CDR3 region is CASSRGGALGRSGTDTQYL. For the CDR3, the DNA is TGTGCCAGCAGTAGGGGGGGAGCTCTAGGGCGGAGCGGCACAGATACGCAGTATCTT.

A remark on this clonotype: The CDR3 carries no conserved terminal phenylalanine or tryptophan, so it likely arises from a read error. CDR3 sequence (DNA): TGCGCCAGCAGCCAGCTTGGGAGCCCTCTCACAGATACACAGTATTCT. This gives the protein CASSQLGSPLTDTQYS. The J gene is TRBJ2-3, the V gene TRBV4-1; the D gene is possibly TRBD2 (5 bases). There are 16 residues in the CDR3. Germline CDR1 and CDR2: MGHRA and YSYEKL.

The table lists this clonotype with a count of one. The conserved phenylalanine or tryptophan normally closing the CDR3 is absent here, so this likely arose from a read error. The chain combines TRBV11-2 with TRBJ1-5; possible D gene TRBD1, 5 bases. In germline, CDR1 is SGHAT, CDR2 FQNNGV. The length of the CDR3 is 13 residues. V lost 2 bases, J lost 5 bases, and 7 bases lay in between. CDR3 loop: CASSLSGHQPQHS. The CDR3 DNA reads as TGTGCCAGCAGCTTATCGGGGCATCAGCCCCAGCATTCT.

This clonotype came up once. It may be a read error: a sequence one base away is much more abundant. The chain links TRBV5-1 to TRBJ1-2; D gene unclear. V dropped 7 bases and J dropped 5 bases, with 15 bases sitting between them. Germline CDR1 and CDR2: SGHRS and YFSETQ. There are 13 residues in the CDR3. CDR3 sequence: CASCPLTDYGYTF. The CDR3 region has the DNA TGCGCCAGCTGCCCACTGACTGATTATGGCTACACCTTC.

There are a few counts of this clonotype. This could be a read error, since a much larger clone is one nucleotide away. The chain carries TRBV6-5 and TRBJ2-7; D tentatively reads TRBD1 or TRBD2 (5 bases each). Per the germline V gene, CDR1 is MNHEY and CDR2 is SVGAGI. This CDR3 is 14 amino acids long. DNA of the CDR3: TGTGTCTCCCGAACCCCCGGGACCTATATCAATCTGTACTTC. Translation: CVSRTPGTYINLYF.

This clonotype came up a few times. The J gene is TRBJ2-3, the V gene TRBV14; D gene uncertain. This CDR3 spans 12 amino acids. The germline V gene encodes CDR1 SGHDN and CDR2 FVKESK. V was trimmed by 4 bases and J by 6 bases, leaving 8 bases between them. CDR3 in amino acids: CASSPHTDTQYF. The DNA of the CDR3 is TGTGCCAGCAGCCCCCACACGGATACGCAGTATTTT.

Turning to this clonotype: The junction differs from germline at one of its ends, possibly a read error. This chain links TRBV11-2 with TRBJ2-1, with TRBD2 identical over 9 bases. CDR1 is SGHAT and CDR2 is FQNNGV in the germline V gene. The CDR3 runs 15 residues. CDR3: CAGSLGLAGNNEQLF. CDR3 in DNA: TGTGCCGGCAGCTTAGGGCTAGCGGGAAACAATGAGCAGTTATTC.

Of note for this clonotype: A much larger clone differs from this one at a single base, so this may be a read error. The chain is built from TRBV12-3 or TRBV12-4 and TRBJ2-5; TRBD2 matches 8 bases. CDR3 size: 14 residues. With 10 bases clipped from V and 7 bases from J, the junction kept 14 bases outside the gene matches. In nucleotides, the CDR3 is TGTGCCAACAGCCTCGCGGCGGGAGGTGGGACCCAGTACTTC. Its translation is CANSLAAGGGTQYF.

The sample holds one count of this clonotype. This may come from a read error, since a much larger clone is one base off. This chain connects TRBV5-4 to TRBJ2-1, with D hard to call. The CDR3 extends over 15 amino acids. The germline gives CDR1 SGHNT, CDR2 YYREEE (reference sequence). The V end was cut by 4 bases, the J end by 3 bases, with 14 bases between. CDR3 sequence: CASSPRPSFYNEQFF. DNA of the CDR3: TGTGCCAGCAGCCCCCGCCCGAGCTTCTACAATGAGCAGTTCTTC.

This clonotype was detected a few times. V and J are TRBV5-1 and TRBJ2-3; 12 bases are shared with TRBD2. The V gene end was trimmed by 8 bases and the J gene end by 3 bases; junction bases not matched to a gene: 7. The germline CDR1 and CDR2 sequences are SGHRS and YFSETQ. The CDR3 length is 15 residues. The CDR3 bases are TGCGCCAGTCGGACTAGCGGGAATCCTACAGATACGCAGTATTTT. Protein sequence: CASRTSGNPTDTQYF. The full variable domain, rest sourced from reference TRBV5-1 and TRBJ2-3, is KAGVTQTPRYLIKTRGQQVTLSCSPISGHRSVSWYQQTPGQGLQFLFEYFSETQRNKGNFPGRFSGRQFSNSRSEMNVSTLELGDSALYLCASRTSGNPTDTQYFGPGTRLTVL.

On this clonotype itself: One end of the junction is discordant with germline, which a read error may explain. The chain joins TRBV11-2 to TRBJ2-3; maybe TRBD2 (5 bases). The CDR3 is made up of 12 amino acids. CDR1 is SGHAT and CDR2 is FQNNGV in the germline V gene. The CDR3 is CARSLDRDTKYF. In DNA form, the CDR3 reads TGTGCCAGAAGCTTAGATCGGGATACGAAGTATTTT.

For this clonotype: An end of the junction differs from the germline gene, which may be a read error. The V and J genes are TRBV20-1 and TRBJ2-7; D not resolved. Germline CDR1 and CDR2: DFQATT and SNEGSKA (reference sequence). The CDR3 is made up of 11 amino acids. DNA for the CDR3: TGCAGTGCTATGTCGGGCTACGAGCATTACTTC. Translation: CSAMSGYEHYF.

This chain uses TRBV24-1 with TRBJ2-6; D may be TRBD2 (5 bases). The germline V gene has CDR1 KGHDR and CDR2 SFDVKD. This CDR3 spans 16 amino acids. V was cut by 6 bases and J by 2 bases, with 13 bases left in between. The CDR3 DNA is TGTGCCACCAGTCGGGGATCCGCCCCTGGGGCCAACGTCCTGACTTTC. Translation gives CATSRGSAPGANVLTF.

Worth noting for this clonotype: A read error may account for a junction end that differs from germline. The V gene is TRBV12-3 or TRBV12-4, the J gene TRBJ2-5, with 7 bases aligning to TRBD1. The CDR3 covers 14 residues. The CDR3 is CVSSPTGWKETQYF. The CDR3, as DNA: TGTGTCAGCAGTCCGACAGGGTGGAAAGAGACCCAGTACTTC.

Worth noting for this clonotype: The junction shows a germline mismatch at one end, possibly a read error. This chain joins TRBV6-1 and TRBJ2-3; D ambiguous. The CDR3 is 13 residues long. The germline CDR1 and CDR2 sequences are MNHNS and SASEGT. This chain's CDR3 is CASSVVGTETQYF. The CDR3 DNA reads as TGTGCCAGCAGTGTCGTTGGCACAGAAACGCAGTATTTT.

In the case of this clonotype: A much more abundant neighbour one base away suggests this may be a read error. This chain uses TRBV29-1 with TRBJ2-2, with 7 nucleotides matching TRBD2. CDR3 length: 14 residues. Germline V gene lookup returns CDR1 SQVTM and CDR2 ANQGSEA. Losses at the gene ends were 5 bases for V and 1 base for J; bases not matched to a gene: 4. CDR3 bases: TGCAGCGTTCGGACTAGAGTGAACACCGGGGAGCTGTTTTTT. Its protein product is CSVRTRVNTGELFF.

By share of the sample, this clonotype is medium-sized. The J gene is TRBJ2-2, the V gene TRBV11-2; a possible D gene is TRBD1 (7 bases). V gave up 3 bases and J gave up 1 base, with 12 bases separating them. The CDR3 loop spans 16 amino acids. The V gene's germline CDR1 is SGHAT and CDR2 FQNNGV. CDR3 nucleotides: TGTGCCAGCAGCTTCCGACAGGGACTGAACACCGGGGAGCTGTTTTTT. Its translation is CASSFRQGLNTGELFF.

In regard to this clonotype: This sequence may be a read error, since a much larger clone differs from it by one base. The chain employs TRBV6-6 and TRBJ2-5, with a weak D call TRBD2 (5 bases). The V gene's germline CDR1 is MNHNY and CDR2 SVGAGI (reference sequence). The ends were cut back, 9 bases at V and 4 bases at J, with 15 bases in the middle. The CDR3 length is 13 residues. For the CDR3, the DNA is TGTGCCAGGAGTGGAGGTGCTTCAGAGACCCAGTACTTC. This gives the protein CARSGGASETQYF.

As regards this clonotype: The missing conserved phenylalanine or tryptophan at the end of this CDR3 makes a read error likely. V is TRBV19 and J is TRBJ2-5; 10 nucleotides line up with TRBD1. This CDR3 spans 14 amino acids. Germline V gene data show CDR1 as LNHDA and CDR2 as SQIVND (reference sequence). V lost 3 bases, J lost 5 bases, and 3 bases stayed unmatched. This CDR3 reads CASSMTGGGETQYS. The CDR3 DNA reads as TGTGCCAGTAGTATGACAGGGGGCGGGGAGACCCAGTACTCC.

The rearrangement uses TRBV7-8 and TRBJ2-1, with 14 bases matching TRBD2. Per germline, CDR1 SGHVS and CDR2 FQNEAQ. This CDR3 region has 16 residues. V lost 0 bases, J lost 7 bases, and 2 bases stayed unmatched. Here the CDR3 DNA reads TGTGCCAGCAGCTTAGCGGGACTAGCGGGAGAGAATGAGCAGTTCTTC. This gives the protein CASSLAGLAGENEQFF.

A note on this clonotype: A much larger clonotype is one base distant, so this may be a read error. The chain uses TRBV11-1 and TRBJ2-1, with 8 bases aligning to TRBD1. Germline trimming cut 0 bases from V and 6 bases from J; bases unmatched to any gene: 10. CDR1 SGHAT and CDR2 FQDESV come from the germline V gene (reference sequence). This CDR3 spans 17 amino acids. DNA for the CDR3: TGTGCCAGCAGCTTAGCCCCGAGACAGGGGCCCTGCAATGAGCAGTTCTTC. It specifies CASSLAPRQGPCNEQFF.

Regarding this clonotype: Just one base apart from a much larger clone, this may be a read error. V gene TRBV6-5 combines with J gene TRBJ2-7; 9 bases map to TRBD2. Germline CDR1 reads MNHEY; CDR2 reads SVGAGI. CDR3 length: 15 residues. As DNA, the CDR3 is TGTGCCAGCAGATCGACTAGCGGAGTATCCTACAAGCAGTACTTC. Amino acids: CASRSTSGVSYKQYF.